This is a list of T cell receptor beta chains from one sample in a study of blood T cell repertoires in COVID-19. Sequenced by immunoSEQ multiplex PCR; TCRdb stores in-frame clones only, minus some. The sample shows about 400,000 clones, roughly 90% of them seen only once. The sequencing input was PBMCs or T cells enriched from blood (not recorded which). The origin of the receptors is a woman in her 30s with acute COVID-19. Both conserved end residues are trimmed from each CDR3. Not every row has a clone size; where given, it reads once, few, many or a size class.

clone size: once
V gene: TRBV27
J gene: TRBJ2-1
CDR3 protein: ASSSTGLAGYNEQF

clone size: .
V gene: TRBV2
J gene: TRBJ2-7
CDR3 protein: ASKLYEQY

clone size: .
V gene: TRBV7-9
J gene: TRBJ1-1
CDR3 protein: ASRTENTEAF

clone size: .
V gene: TRBV18
J gene: TRBJ1-1
CDR3 protein: ASSRTQGSSTEAF

clone size: .
V gene: TRBV6-6
J gene: TRBJ1-6
CDR3 protein: ASSYSTRYNSPLH

clone size: .
V gene: TRBV7-2
J gene: TRBJ1-2
CDR3 protein: ASSLASVGGYT

clone size: .
V gene: TRBV19
J gene: TRBJ2-5
CDR3 protein: ATRDRALETQY

clone size: .
V gene: TRBV10-1
J gene: TRBJ2-5
CDR3 protein: ASAPGGAKETQY

clone size: .
V gene: TRBV7-2
J gene: TRBJ1-6
CDR3 protein: ASSVTGGSYNSPLH

clone size: .
V gene: TRBV9
J gene: TRBJ2-1
CDR3 protein: ASSSRTGGAGNEQF

clone size: .
V gene: TRBV4-1
J gene: TRBJ1-6
CDR3 protein: ASSPQLTAHPSYNSPLH

clone size: .
V gene: TRBV7-2
J gene: TRBJ2-7
CDR3 protein: ASSPRLIRSSYEQY

clone size: .
V gene: TRBV2
J gene: TRBJ1-2
CDR3 protein: ASSGGGTGMERGYT

clone size: .
V gene: TRBV11-2
J gene: TRBJ2-5
CDR3 protein: ASSLGTSGGAYETQY

clone size: .
V gene: TRBV5-8
J gene: TRBJ1-5
CDR3 protein: ASSLGQGRSAGQPQH

clone size: .
V gene: TRBV28
J gene: TRBJ1-2
CDR3 protein: ATGTGGGYGYT

clone size: .
V gene: TRBV21-1
J gene: TRBJ1-5
CDR3 protein: AIWARASNQPQH

clone size: once
V gene: TRBV2
J gene: TRBJ2-3
CDR3 protein: ASSVSGGTDTQY

clone size: .
V gene: TRBV25-1
J gene: TRBJ2-1
CDR3 protein: ASSERGRTGTDEQF

clone size: .
V gene: TRBV2
J gene: TRBJ2-7
CDR3 protein: ASSDGGQGTPYEQY

clone size: .
V gene: TRBV7-9
J gene: TRBJ2-3
CDR3 protein: ASSLGDRGSTDTQY

clone size: .
V gene: TRBV2
J gene: TRBJ2-3
CDR3 protein: ASSALAGGSTDTQY

clone size: .
V gene: TRBV19
J gene: TRBJ2-7
CDR3 protein: ASRQTGAYEQY

clone size: once
V gene: TRBV7-7
J gene: TRBJ2-1
CDR3 protein: ASSLVGVHEQF

clone size: .
V gene: TRBV9
J gene: TRBJ1-2
CDR3 protein: ASSFRTGGGEDYGYT

clone size: once
V gene: TRBV19
J gene: TRBJ1-1
CDR3 protein: ASKQGGFTEAF

clone size: .
V gene: TRBV15
J gene: TRBJ1-4
CDR3 protein: ATSSKISGTVGGKLF

clone size: .
V gene: TRBV24-1
J gene: TRBJ2-5
CDR3 protein: ATSEAGLAGSETQY

clone size: .
V gene: TRBV21-1
J gene: TRBJ1-6
CDR3 protein: ASIGGPRLSHNSPLH

clone size: once
V gene: TRBV9
J gene: TRBJ2-3
CDR3 protein: ASSVVLAGLDTQY

clone size: .
V gene: TRBV6-2/TRBV6-3
J gene: TRBJ1-2
CDR3 protein: ASSTQGMDGYT

clone size: .
V gene: TRBV7-9
J gene: TRBJ2-7
CDR3 protein: ASSVRDYEQY

clone size: .
V gene: TRBV2
J gene: TRBJ1-1
CDR3 protein: ASSPSRGALNTEAF

clone size: once
V gene: TRBV24-1
J gene: TRBJ2-3
CDR3 protein: ATSDPRRDRGTQY

clone size: .
V gene: TRBV5-8
J gene: TRBJ1-2
CDR3 protein: ASSLLST

clone size: .
V gene: TRBV6-5
J gene: TRBJ2-1
CDR3 protein: ASSSLGQGYNEQF

clone size: .
V gene: TRBV29-1
J gene: TRBJ2-7
CDR3 protein: SVKGQDYSYEQY

clone size: .
V gene: TRBV19
J gene: TRBJ1-2
CDR3 protein: ASSTGENGYT

clone size: .
V gene: TRBV7-9
J gene: TRBJ2-1
CDR3 protein: ASSYRDRVVNEQF

clone size: .
V gene: TRBV2
J gene: TRBJ2-7
CDR3 protein: ASNKRGQGSYDQY

clone size: .
V gene: TRBV6-6
J gene: TRBJ2-7
CDR3 protein: ASSRLRGRGRGSSFYEQY

clone size: .
V gene: TRBV15
J gene: TRBJ2-3
CDR3 protein: ATSSGLAGGTDTQY